This is a list of T cell receptor beta chains from one sample in a study of tumor-infiltrating lymphocytes in primary liver carcinoma. TCRdb used MiXCR to reprocess the multiplex PCR reads, holding one entry per CDR3 protein. Of tens of thousands of distinct CDR3 sequences in the sample, 72% were seen once. Sequenced material: liver tumor tissue from sampling region 1. Source of these receptors: a man in his forties or fifties with primary liver carcinoma and hepatitis B virus infection. The CDR3 runs from the conserved cysteine through the conserved F or W. D genes are given only for firm matches. Expanded clones get a size class; other rows say once, few or many, or leave the size out.

>TRBD1|TRBJ2-3|TRBV4-2|16|many
TGTGCCAGCAGCCATGCACAGGGGGTTGAGCCAGATACGCAGTATTTT
CASSHAQGVEPDTQYF
>NA|TRBJ2-7|TRBV6-5|15|many
TGTGCCAGCAGTCTCGGGGGTAGCGGAACCTACGAGCAGTACTTC
CASSLGGSGTYEQYF
>NA|TRBJ2-1|TRBV24-1|14|NA
TGTGTCACCAGTGAGGTGGTAGGGGGACGTGAGCAGTTCTTC
CVTSEVVGGREQFF
>NA|TRBJ1-4|TRBV5-6|14|NA
TGTGCCAGCAGCTTGAAGGGCAGGGCTGAGAAACTGTTTTTT
CASSLKGRAEKLFF
>NA|TRBJ1-1|TRBV5-1|15|NA
TGCGCCAGCAGCCCGGAGGACGCTCTTCTGGCTGAATCTTTCTTT
CASSPEDALLAESFF
>TRBD1|TRBJ2-4|TRBV28|17|NA
TGTGCCAGCAGTTGGGGACAGGGCGGGATAGCCAAAAACATTCAGTACTTC
CASSWGQGGIAKNIQYF
>NA|TRBJ1-1|TRBV29-1|14|NA
TGCAGCGTTGCGCGGGGGCTGGAGGGCACTGAAGCTTTCTTT
CSVARGLEGTEAFF
>NA|TRBJ2-3|TRBV20-1|15|few
TGCAGTGCTAGTGGAGGAAATAGCGGCACAGATACGCAGTATTTT
CSASGGNSGTDTQYF
>TRBD1|TRBJ2-7|TRBV29-1|13|NA
TGCAGCGTTCCCCGGACAGGGGGCTACGAGCAGAACTTC
CSVPRTGGYEQNF
>TRBD2|TRBJ2-5|TRBV11-2|15|NA
TGTGCCTGCAGCGACTTCACAGGAGCGGGAGTGACCCAGTACTTT
CACSDFTGAGVTQYF
>NA|TRBJ1-1|TRBV29-1|16|NA
TGCAGCGTTGAGATTCCCAAGGGCGCTGACTGCACTGAAGCTTTCTTT
CSVEIPKGADCTEAFF
>NA|TRBJ1-4|TRBV30|12|NA
TGTGCCTGGGAAAAGGGAAGTGAAAAACTGTTTTTT
CAWEKGSEKLFF
>TRBD2|TRBJ2-2|TRBV11-2|16|medium-sized
TGTGCCAGCAGCTTAGATTGGGCTAGCGGCCTCGGGGAGCTGTTTTTT
CASSLDWASGLGELFF
>NA|TRBJ2-2|TRBV11-2|14|NA
TGTGCCGGCAGCCCGCTACAAGCCTCCGGGGAGCTGTTTTTT
CAGSPLQASGELFF
>NA|TRBJ1-2|TRBV11-2|13|NA
TGTCCCAGTAGCTTAGAGGGGAACTATGACTACACCTTC
CPSSLEGNYDYTF
>NA|TRBJ2-5|TRBV11-2|16|NA
TGTGCCAGCAGAGCCCGGGACTCGGACCACCAAGAGACCCAGTACTTC
CASRARDSDHQETQYF
>TRBD2|TRBJ2-3|TRBV5-1|15|few
TGCGCCAGCAGCTCCGTAGCGGGAGTGATGGATATGCAGTATTTT
CASSSVAGVMDMQYF
>NA|TRBJ2-5|TRBV5-1|14|many
TGCGCCAGCAGCTTGGGGCAGGGTGGAGAGACCCAGTACTTC
CASSLGQGGETQYF
>TRBD1|TRBJ2-3|TRBV29-1|15|NA
TGTAGCGTTGAAATCTTAAGGGACAGCACAGATACGCAGTGTTTT
CSVEILRDSTDTQCF
>NA|TRBJ2-1|TRBV19|16|NA
TGTGCCAGTAGCCAACAGGGTGCTCATATCTACAATGAGCAGTTCTTC
CASSQQGAHIYNEQFF
>NA|TRBJ1-1|TRBV5-1|16|many
TGCGCCAGCAGCTGGGGGGAGACAGACCCGAACACTGAAGCTTTCTTT
CASSWGETDPNTEAFF
>NA|TRBJ1-2|TRBV29-1|15|NA
TGCAGCGTTCAGGTTCAAGCGGGAGTTAGCTATGGCTACACCTTC
CSVQVQAGVSYGYTF
>NA|TRBJ2-1|TRBV11-1|17|NA
TGTGCCAGCAGCCTGGGAGTGGCCGGAGAAGTTGACAATGAGCAGTTCTTC
CASSLGVAGEVDNEQFF
>TRBD1|TRBJ1-1|TRBV11-2|17|NA
TGTGCCAGCAGCCGATTGGGAGGACAGGGGTTCGGCACTGAAGCTTTCTTC
CASSRLGGQGFGTEAFF
>NA|TRBJ2-7|TRBV6-6|12|NA
TGTGCCAGCAGTTACCCCATCGACGAGCAGTACTTC
CASSYPIDEQYF
>TRBD2|TRBJ2-1|TRBV10-1|15|NA
TGCACCAGCAGTGAGTCCGGCGGGAGTTACAATGAGCGGTTCTTC
CTSSESGGSYNERFF
>NA|TRBJ2-2|TRBV18|13|NA
TGTGCCGGCTCACCACGAGGGAGAGAGGAGCTGTTTTTT
CAGSPRGREELFF
>NA|TRBJ2-1|TRBV7-8|14|NA
TGTGCCAGCAACTTAACGGAGGCCTACAATGAGCAGTTCTTC
CASNLTEAYNEQFF
>NA|TRBJ2-7|TRBV28|12|NA
TGTGCCACCACAGCGGAAATCAACGAGCAGTACTTC
CATTAEINEQYF
>NA|TRBJ2-5|TRBV7-8|14|many
TGTGCCAGCAGCCTGGGGACACTCCAAGAGACCCAGTACTTC
CASSLGTLQETQYF
>TRBD2|TRBJ2-2|TRBV12-3/TRBV12-4|18|NA
TGTGCCAGCAGTTCAGATTGTCCTTTGGGACTAGCCACCGGGGAGCTGTTTTTT
CASSSDCPLGLATGELFF
>NA|TRBJ2-3|TRBV4-1|13|NA
TGCGCCAACAGGAAAATTAGCACAGATAAGCAGTATTTT
CANRKISTDKQYF
>TRBD1|TRBJ2-7|TRBV29-1|11|NA
TGCGGGGTTGAGGGGGCCAACGAGCAGTACTTC
CGVEGANEQYF
>NA|TRBJ1-1|TRBV30|12|NA
TGTGCCTGGGGCCTCCTCGACAGTGAAGCTTTCTTT
CAWGLLDSEAFF
>TRBD2|TRBJ2-1|TRBV7-8|12|once
TGTGCTAGCAGCTTGGGCGGGGGTGAGCAGTCCTTC
CASSLGGGEQSF
>TRBD1|TRBJ2-3|TRBV11-2|14|NA
TGTGCCAGCAGACAGGGACAGAGCACTGATACGCAGTATTTT
CASRQGQSTDTQYF
>NA|TRBJ2-7|TRBV11-2|16|NA
TGTACCAGTAGCTTAGATTGGACCTCATACTCCTACGAGCAGTACTTC
CTSSLDWTSYSYEQYF
>NA|TRBJ2-1|TRBV10-2|16|NA
TGTGGCAGCGTCGGGCCTAGCCAGAAATCCTACAATGAGCAGTTCTTC
CGSVGPSQKSYNEQFF
>NA|TRBJ2-7|TRBV29-1|12|NA
TGCAGGTTGCGACAAGGTAGTGACGAGCAGTACTTC
CRLRQGSDEQYF
>NA|TRBJ2-7|TRBV11-1|15|NA
TGTGCCAGCAGCTTCGACGGTCAGTTCTCCTACGTGCTGTACTTC
CASSFDGQFSYVLYF
>NA|TRBJ1-2|TRBV21-1|16|once
TGTGCCAGCAGCAAAAGTGGAGAACACGGAGAAAGCGGCTGCACCTTC
CASSKSGEHGESGCTF
>TRBD2|TRBJ2-2|TRBV11-2|16|once
TGTGCCAGCAGCTTAGTGGCGCTAGCGGGAAACGGTGAACTGTTTTTT
CASSLVALAGNGELFF
>NA|TRBJ2-3|TRBV12-3/TRBV12-4|13|NA
TGTGCCAGAAGTTCCAGGAGCACAGATACGCAGTATTTT
CARSSRSTDTQYF
>NA|TRBJ2-3|TRBV5-1|14|few
TGCGCCAGCAGCTGGGGGACAAGCACAGATACGCAGTATTTT
CASSWGTSTDTQYF
>NA|TRBJ2-7|TRBV12-3/TRBV12-4|12|NA
TGTGCCAGCTGTTTTGAGAGATACGAGCAGTACTTC
CASCFERYEQYF
>TRBD1|TRBJ2-7|TRBV20-1|17|NA
TGCAGTGCCGGGACAGGGCTTAGGCGGGAGAACGCCTACGAGCAGTACTTC
CSAGTGLRRENAYEQYF
>TRBD2|TRBJ2-4|TRBV4-1|18|NA
TGCGTCAGCAGCCAAATTTCCGGGACTAGCGCCGCCAAAAACATTCAGTACTTC
CVSSQISGTSAAKNIQYF
>NA|TRBJ2-4|TRBV7-9|13|many
TGTGCCAGCAGCCGAGGTGGGCTGGGAATTCAGTACTTC
CASSRGGLGIQYF
>TRBD2|TRBJ2-2|TRBV7-8|17|many
TGTGCCAGCAGCTTTGCCGGGACTAGCGGGAACACCGGGGAGCTGTTTTTT
CASSFAGTSGNTGELFF
>TRBD1|TRBJ1-2|TRBV20-1|15|many
TGCAGTGCTAGTATCCACGGGACAGGGCCGAATGGCTACACCTTC
CSASIHGTGPNGYTF
>TRBD2|TRBJ2-1|TRBV6-5|17|NA
TGTGCCAGCAGTTACCGGTTGACTAGCAACTACTACAATGAGCAGTTCTTC
CASSYRLTSNYYNEQFF
>NA|TRBJ1-1|TRBV7-9|15|few
TGTACCAGCAGCCCTCAGGGACTAATGAACACTGAAGCTTTCTTT
CTSSPQGLMNTEAFF
>NA|TRBJ2-1|TRBV4-1|12|NA
TGCGCCATCATCCAAGCTGGAGGTGAGCAGTTCTTC
CAIIQAGGEQFF